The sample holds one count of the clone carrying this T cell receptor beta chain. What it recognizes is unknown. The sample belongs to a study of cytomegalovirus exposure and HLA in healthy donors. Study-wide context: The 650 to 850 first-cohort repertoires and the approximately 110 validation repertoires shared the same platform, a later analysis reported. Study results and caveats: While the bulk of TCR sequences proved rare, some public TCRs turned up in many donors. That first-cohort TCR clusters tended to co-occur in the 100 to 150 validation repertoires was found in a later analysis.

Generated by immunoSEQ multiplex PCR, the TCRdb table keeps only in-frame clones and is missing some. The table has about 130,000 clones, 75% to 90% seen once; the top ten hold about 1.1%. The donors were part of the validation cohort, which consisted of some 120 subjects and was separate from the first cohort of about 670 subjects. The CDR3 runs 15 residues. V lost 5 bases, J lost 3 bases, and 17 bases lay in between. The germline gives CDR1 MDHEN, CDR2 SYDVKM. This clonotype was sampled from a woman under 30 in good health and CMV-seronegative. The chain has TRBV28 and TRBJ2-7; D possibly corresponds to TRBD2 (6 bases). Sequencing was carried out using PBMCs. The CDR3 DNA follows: TGTGCCAGCAGTCCCCCCGGGACTGATATCTACGAGCAGTACTTC. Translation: CASSPPGTDIYEQYF.